This TCR beta chain was sequenced during a study of CD8+CD57+ T cells in acquired aplastic anemia (dated by TCRdb to the late 2010s). About the full investigation: Extracted DNA from sorted CD4+ and CD8+ cells averaged around 3.2 ug, ranging from roughly 0.19 to 27.4 ug. What the research found in general, with its limitations: No significant difference in CD8+ Simpson's diversity was found between patients and healthy controls (P=0.060). Although 25 to 30 CD8+ CDR3 sequences were shared by patients and controls, these sequences appeared highly expressed in patients and within the immunodominant clones of patients.

Genomic DNA was used as template for profiling of TCR beta VDJ combinations and CDR3 sequences. An Illumina HiSeq 2000 was the platform used for TCR repertoire sequencing. The study's own analysis went as follows. TRBV/TRBJ rearrangement plots, CDR3 size and DJ length profiles, and Simpson's diversity index were used to assess repertoires. Whichever DNA sequence was most abundant in the deep sequencing data was defined as the immunodominant clone. CDR3 amino acid sequences were screened for sharing across subjects and compared with published repertoires and the VDJdb database. TCRdb's own reprocessing of the public reads used fastp at Q25 and MiXCR and kept productive beta chains. Under each unique CDR3 protein, matching rows form one entry showing the most common genes and DNA. The V and J calls and clone size come from TCRdb's table, not from the authors' own analysis. The sample profile shows 250,000 to 300,000 distinct CDR3 sequences; around 60% of them were found once. In total, the top ten clones hold 6.5% to 10% of the sample.

CDR3 length: 15 amino acids, cysteine to phenylalanine. The only DNA kept is the CDR3, 45 bases in frame from the first base. V ends up 6 bases short and J 6 bases short, with an unmatched junction base count of 4. The germline V gene sets CDR1 to KGHSH and CDR2 to LQKENI. The study deep-sequenced TCR repertoires of sorted CD4+ and CD8+ blood T cells from severe aplastic anemia patients and healthy subjects. Ficoll-Paque density gradient centrifugation was used to isolate peripheral blood mononuclear cells. Before DNA extraction, CD4+ and CD8+ T cells were sorted by FACS or by magnetic beads. With regard to this clonotype: Its antigen is still unknown. Within one base of it there is no much larger clone, and no base qualities were kept.

This receptor was taken from a human donor with severe aplastic anemia or a healthy control (not recorded which). Sequencing was carried out using sorted CD4+, CD8+, or CD8+CD57+ T cells (not recorded which) from PBMCs. Here the chain combines TRBV18 and TRBJ2-2, with 13 central nucleotides matching TRBD2. CDR3 region: CASSRGTSGAGELFF. The DNA sequence is as follows: TGTGCCAGCTCGCGCGGGACTAGCGGGGCCGGGGAGCTGTTTTTT.